This note documents a single T cell receptor beta chain sequence. Its antigen has not been determined. No quality values exist for individual bases; no much larger clone is one base distant. The CDR3 regions of human TCRbeta chains were analyzed by immunosequencing. As for how the authors treated the data: Repertoire TCRs were checked for matches against a reference library of SARS-CoV-2-specific TCRs that had been generated using the MIRA antigen-specificity platform. Breadth was defined as the fraction of unique TCRs that were SARS-CoV-2-associated, and depth was defined as the fraction of total T cells that were SARS-CoV-2-associated. Using the MIRA data, every spike-specific TCR was mapped to the spike region that the TCR reacted to and assigned to either a CD4 or a CD8 class. Log10-transformed breadth and depth values were compared by one-way ANOVA with Sidak's multiple comparisons tests. The table comes from immuneACCESS by way of TCRdb, which keeps in-frame sequences with V and J called. Part of the clones is missing from these tables; in studies checked, under half for an unresolved V gene and the rest for unknown reasons. V, J and clone size are those of that table, while D and trimming were read from the DNA. The sample contains 150,000 to 200,000 clones, 70% to 90% of them found a single time. The ten largest make up more than 25% of the sample.

The entry originates in a study of T cell responses to AZD1222 COVID-19 vaccine (dated by TCRdb to about 2021). For context, the study as a whole: TCR sequencing was performed for some 250 trial participants, of whom about 200 were given two doses of AZD1222 and around 25 were given two doses of MenACWY control vaccine. Enrollment into the trials was organized by age into subgroups of 18-55, 56-69 and 70-plus years, and those subgroups contained approximately 160, 26 and 62 TCR-sequenced participants, respectively. The paper as a whole reports these results and caveats: Participants were mostly white British and included more females than males, and it was suggested by the authors that clonal diversity may have been underestimated. Epitopes outside the regions mutated in the B.1.351 and B.1.1.7 variants were reportedly recognized by nearly half of the unique spike-specific TCRs. After two AZD1222 doses, both the breadth and the depth of spike-specific TCRs were significantly higher than at day 0 and than in MenACWY recipients. Because no day 14 peak-response samples were available, repertoires were characterized only after the peak T cell response. CD4 TCRs associated with the vaccine covered the entire spike protein, and the dominant responses were in regions 160-218 and 743-854. The 56-69-year group was small, and its depth increase did not reach significance, likely because of low power. Conclusions about previously exposed vaccinees are limited, since just six or seven AZD1222 recipients were seropositive for SARS-CoV-2 at baseline.

Trimming costs V 3 bases and J 3 bases, and their ends lie 12 bases apart. The CDR3 spans 15 residues, from the cysteine through the phenylalanine. Left in the record is the CDR3 DNA by itself, 45 bases read in frame from the first base. From the germline V gene, CDR1 is MDHEN and CDR2 is SYDVKM. What this sample's time point label stands for: about 28 days (+/-7) after the second vaccine dose. AZD1222 recipients with second doses at about 4 weeks or about 12 weeks were pooled, because spike-specific TCR depth and breadth did not differ between schedules. Vaccinee samples were obtained from the UK trials COV001 and COV002, which included a single-blind randomized controlled phase 2/3 trial of AZD1222 (ChAdOx1 nCoV-19) in healthy adults. For TCRbeta chain sequencing, PBMC samples were collected from trial participants at day 0 and at day 28 after the second dose.

This sequence originates from an adult who received the AZD1222 COVID-19 vaccine. The sequences come from peripheral blood, collected 28 days after the second AZD1222 dose. The chain joins TRBV28 to TRBJ2-1; perhaps TRBD2 is the D gene, with 6 bases matching. The CDR3 loop reads CASSLSGLSYNEQFF. The DNA sequence is TGTGCCAGCAGTTTGTCGGGACTGAGCTACAATGAGCAGTTCTTC.